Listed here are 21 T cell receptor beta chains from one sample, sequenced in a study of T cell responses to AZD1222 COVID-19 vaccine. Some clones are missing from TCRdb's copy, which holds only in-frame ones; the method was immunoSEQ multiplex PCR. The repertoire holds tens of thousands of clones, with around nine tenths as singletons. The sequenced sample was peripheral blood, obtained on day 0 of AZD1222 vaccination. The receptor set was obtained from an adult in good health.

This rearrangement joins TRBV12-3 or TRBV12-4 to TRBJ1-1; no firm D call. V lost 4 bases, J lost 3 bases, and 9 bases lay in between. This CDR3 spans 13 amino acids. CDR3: CASSSSRYTEAFF. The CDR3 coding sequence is TGTGCCAGCAGTTCAAGCAGGTACACTGAAGCTTTCTTT.

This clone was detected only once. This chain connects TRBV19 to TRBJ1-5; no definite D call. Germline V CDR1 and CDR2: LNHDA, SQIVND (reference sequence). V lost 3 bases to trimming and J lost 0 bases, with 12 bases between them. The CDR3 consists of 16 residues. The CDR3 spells CASSIATLISNQPQHF. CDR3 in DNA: TGTGCCAGTAGTATCGCGACTCTGATTAGCAATCAGCCCCAGCATTTT. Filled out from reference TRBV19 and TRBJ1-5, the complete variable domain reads DGGITQSPKYLFRKEGQNVTLSCEQNLNHDAMYWYRQDPGQGLRLIYYSQIVNDFQKGDIAEGYSVSREKKESFPLTVTSAQKNPTAFYLCASSIATLISNQPQHFGDGTRLSIL.

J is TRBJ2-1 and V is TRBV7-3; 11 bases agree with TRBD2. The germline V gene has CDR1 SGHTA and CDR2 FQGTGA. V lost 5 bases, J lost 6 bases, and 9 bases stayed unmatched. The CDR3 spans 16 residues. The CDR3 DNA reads TGTGCCAGCAGCCCTCATGTAGCGGGAGGGTCCAATGAGCAGTTCTTC. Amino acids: CASSPHVAGGSNEQFF.

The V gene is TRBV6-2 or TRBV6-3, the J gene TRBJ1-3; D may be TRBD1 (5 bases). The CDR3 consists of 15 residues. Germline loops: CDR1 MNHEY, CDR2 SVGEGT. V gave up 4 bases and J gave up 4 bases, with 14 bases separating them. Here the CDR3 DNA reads TGTGCCAGCAGTTCGCCTCCCGGGACGGGAAACACCATATATTTT. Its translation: CASSSPPGTGNTIYF.

CDR3 in amino acids: CASSQGDGVYEQYF. Written as DNA, the CDR3 is TGTGCCAGCAGCCAAGGGGACGGTGTATACGAGCAGTACTTC. The genes are TRBV14 and TRBJ2-7, with D perhaps given as TRBD1 or TRBD2 (5 bases each). The length of the CDR3 is 14 residues. V lost 1 base and J 4 bases, leaving 11 bases between the germline ends. Germline assignment: CDR1 SGHDN and CDR2 FVKESK.

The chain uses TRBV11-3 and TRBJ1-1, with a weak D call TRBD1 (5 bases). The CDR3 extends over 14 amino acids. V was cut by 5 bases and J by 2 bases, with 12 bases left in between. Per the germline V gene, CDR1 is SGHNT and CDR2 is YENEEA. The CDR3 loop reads CASSRSQGNTEAFF. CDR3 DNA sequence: TGTGCCAGCAGCCGGAGTCAGGGAAACACTGAAGCTTTCTTT.

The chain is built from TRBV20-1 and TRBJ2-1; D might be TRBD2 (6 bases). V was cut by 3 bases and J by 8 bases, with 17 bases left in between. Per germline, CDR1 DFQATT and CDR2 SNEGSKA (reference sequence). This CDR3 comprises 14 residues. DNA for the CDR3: TGCAGTGCTAGTTCACGGGCTAGCGTTGATGAGCAGTTCTTC. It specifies CSASSRASVDEQFF.

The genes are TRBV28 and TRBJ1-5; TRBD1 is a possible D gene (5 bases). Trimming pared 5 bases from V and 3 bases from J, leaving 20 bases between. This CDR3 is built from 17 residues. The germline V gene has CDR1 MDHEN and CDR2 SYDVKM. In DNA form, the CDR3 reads TGTGCCAGCAGTAGCGCAGAAAGGGGTAGGTACAATCAGCCCCAGCATTTT. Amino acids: CASSSAERGRYNQPQHF.

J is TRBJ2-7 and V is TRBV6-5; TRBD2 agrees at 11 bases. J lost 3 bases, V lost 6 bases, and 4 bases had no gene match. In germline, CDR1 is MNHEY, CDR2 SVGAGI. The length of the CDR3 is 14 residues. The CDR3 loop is CASRLAGGLYEQYF. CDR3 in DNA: TGTGCCAGCAGGCTAGCGGGGGGCCTCTACGAGCAGTACTTC.

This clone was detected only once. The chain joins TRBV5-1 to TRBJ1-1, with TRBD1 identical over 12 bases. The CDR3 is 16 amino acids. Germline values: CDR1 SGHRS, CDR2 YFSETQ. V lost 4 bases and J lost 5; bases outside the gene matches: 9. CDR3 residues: CASSLIRDRGRTEAFF. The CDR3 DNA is TGCGCCAGCAGCCTAATCCGGGACAGGGGGCGGACTGAAGCTTTCTTT.

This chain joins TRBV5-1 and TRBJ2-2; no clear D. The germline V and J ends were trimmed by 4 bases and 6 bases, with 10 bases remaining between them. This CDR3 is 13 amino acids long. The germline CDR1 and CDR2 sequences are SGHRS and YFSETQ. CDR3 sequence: CASSQREPGELFF. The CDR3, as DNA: TGCGCCAGCAGCCAAAGGGAACCCGGGGAGCTGTTTTTT. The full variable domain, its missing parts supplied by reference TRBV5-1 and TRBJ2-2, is KAGVTQTPRYLIKTRGQQVTLSCSPISGHRSVSWYQQTPGQGLQFLFEYFSETQRNKGNFPGRFSGRQFSNSRSEMNVSTLELGDSALYLCASSQREPGELFFGEGSRLTVL.

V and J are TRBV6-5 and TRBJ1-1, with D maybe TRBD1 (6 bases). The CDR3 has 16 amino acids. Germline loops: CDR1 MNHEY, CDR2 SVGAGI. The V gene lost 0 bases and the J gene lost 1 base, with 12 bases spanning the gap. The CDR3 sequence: CASSYSSTGWNTEAFF. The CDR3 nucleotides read TGTGCCAGCAGTTACTCGAGTACAGGGTGGAACACTGAAGCTTTCTTT.

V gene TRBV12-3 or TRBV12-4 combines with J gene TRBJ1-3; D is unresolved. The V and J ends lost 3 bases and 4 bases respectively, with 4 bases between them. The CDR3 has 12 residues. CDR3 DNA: TGTGCCAGCAGTTTCTCCGGAAACACCATATATTTT. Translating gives CASSFSGNTIYF.

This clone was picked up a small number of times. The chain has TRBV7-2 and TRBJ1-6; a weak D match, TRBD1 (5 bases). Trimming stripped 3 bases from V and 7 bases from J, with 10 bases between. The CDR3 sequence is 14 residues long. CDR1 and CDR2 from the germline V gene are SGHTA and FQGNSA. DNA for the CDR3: TGTGCCAGCAGCTTCCGGGACGGAAATTCACCCCTCCACTTT. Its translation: CASSFRDGNSPLHF.

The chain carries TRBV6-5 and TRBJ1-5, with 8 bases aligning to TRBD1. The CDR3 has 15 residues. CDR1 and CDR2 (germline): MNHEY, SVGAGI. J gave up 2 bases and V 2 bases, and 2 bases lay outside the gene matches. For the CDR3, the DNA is TGTGCCAGCAGTTACGACAGGGGTGGCAATCAGCCCCAGCATTTT. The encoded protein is CASSYDRGGNQPQHF.

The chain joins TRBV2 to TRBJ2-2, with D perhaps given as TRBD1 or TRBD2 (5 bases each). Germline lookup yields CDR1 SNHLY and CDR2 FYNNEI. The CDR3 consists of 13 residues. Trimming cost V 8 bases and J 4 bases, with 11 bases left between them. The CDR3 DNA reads TGTGCCAGCGTCCGGGACGGCACCGGGGAGCTGTTTTTT. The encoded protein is CASVRDGTGELFF.

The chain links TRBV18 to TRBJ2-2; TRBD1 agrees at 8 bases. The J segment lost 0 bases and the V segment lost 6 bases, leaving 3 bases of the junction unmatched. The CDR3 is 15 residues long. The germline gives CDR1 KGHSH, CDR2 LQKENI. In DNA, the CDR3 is TGTGCCAGCTCGTCGACAGGGGCGAACACCGGGGAGCTGTTTTTT. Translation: CASSSTGANTGELFF.

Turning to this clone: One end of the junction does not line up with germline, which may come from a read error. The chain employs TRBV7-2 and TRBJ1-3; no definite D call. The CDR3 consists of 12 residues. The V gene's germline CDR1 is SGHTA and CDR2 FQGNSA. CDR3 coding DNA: TGTGCCAGCAGCTTATTTGGAGACACCATATATTTT. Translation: CASSLFGDTIYF.

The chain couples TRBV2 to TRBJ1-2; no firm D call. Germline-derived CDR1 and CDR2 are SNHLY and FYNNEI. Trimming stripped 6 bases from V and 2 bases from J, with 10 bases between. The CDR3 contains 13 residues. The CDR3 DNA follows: TGTGCCAGCAGAGTGGAAGCGAACTATGGCTACACCTTC. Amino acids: CASRVEANYGYTF.

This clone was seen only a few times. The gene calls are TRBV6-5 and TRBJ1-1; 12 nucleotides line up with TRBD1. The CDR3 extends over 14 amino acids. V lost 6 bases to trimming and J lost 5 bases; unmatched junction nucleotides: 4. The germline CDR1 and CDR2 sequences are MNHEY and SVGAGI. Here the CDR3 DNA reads TGTGCCAGCAGGGGACAGGGGGCTGAGACTGAAGCTTTCTTT. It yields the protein CASRGQGAETEAFF.

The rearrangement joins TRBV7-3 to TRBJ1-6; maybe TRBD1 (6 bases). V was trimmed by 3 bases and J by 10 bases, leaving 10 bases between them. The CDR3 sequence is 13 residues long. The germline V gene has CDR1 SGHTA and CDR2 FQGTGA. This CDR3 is CASSFNRESPLHF. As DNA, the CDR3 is TGTGCCAGCAGCTTTAACAGGGAATCACCCCTCCACTTT.